At least ten counts were recorded for the clone carrying this T cell receptor beta chain. Each CDR3 protein gets one entry after TCRdb re-called the 5' RACE reads with MiXCR. The table has about 43,000 distinct CDR3 sequences, 11% seen once. The sample belongs to a study of early T cells in non-severe SARS-CoV-2 infection. On the study more broadly: Chains from this unsorted whole-blood bulk RNA could not be paired.

Trimming removed 3 bases from V and 7 bases from J; junction bases left unmatched: 10. The CDR3 runs to 16 residues. Germline CDR1 reads LGHDT; CDR2 reads YNNKEL (reference sequence). The V and J genes are TRBV3-1 and TRBJ1-2, with TRBD1 matching over 11 bases. Sequenced input: whole blood. The receptor was isolated from an adult who was a healthcare worker with PCR-confirmed SARS-CoV-2 infection or an uninfected control (not recorded which). CDR3 in amino acids: CASSQSGTGGLRGYTF. The CDR3 DNA is TGTGCCAGCAGCCAGTCCGGGACAGGGGGGCTGCGTGGCTACACCTTC.